This TCR beta chain was identified during a study of T cell changes during pregnancy in multiple sclerosis. Germline values: CDR1 KGHSH, CDR2 LQKENI. The length of the CDR3 is 15 residues. The V end lost 3 bases, the J end lost 2 bases, and 11 bases lay between the germline ends. Here immunoSEQ multiplex PCR was the method, and the copy in TCRdb shows in-frame clones only, minus some. The table includes 30,000 to 40,000 clones, around 91% detected once. The sample holds one count of this clone. The sequence was obtained from a female donor with multiple sclerosis, enrolled in a pregnancy study. Sample: CD4+ T cells from peripheral blood mononuclear cells, taken in the second trimester of pregnancy. The chain uses TRBV18 and TRBJ1-3, with D maybe TRBD1 (5 bases). The CDR3 nucleotides are TGTGCCAGCTCACCCGGGGGGACGGCTGGAAACACCATATATTTT. Translating it yields CASSPGGTAGNTIYF.